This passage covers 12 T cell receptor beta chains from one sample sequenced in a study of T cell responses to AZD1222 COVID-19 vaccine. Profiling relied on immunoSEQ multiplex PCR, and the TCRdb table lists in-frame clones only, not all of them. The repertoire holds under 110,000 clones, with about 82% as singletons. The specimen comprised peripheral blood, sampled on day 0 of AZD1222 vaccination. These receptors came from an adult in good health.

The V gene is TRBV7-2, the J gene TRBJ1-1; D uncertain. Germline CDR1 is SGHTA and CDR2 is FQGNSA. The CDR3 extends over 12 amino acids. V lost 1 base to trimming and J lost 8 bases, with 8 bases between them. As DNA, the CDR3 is TGTGCCAGCAGCTTAGACATTTTAGAAGCTTTCTTT. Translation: CASSLDILEAFF.

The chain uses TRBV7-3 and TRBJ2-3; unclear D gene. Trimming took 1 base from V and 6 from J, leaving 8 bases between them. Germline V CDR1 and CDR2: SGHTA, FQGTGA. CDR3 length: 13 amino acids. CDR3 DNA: TGTGCCAGCAGCTTAAAAGCATCGGATACGCAGTATTTT. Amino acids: CASSLKASDTQYF.

This CDR3 is CASNGPALTDTQYF. CDR3 coding DNA: TGTGCCAGCAACGGACCAGCCCTCACAGATACGCAGTATTTT. The V call is TRBV5-8, the J call TRBJ2-3, with unresolved D. The ends were cut back, 6 bases at V and 2 bases at J, with 13 bases in the middle. CDR3 length equals 14 residues. CDR1 and CDR2 from the germline V gene are SGHTS and YDEGEE.

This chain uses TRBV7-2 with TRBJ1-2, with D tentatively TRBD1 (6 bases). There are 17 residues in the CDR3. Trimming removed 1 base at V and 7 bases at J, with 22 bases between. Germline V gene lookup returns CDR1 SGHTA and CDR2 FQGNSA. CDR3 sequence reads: CASSLVSGGAGRSGYTF. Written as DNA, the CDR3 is TGTGCCAGCAGCTTAGTTTCTGGGGGGGCCGGTCGGTCTGGCTACACCTTC.

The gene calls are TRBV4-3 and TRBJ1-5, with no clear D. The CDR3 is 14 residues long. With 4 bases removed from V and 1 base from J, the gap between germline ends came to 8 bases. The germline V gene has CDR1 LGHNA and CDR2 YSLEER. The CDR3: CASSPDGSNQPQHF. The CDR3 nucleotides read TGCGCCAGCAGCCCCGACGGGAGCAATCAGCCCCAGCATTTT.

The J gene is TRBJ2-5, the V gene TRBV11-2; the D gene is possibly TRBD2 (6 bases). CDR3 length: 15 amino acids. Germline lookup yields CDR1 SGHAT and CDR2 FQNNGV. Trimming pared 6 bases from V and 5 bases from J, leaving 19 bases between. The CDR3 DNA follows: TGTGCCAGCAGATCCCCGGGCCCCGCGGGGGAGACCCAGTACTTC. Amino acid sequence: CASRSPGPAGETQYF.

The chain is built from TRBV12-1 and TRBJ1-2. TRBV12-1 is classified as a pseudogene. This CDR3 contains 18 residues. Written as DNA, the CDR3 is TGTGCCAGCAGGACTCCGGGGGGAACCCCTAGAGGAGTCGATGGCTACACCTTC. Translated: CASRTPGGTPRGVDGYTF.

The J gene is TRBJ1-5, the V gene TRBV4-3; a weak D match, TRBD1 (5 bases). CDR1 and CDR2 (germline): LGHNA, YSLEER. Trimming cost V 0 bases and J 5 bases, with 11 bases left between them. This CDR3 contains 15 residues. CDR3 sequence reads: CASSQDSRGDQPQHF. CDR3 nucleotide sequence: TGCGCCAGCAGCCAAGATTCTAGGGGAGATCAGCCCCAGCATTTT.

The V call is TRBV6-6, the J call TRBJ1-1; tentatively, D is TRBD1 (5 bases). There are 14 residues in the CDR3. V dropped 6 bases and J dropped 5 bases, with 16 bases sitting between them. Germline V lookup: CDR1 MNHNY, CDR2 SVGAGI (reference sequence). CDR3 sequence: CASSPGRGGTEAFF. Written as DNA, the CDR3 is TGTGCCAGCAGCCCGGGTAGGGGAGGGACTGAAGCTTTCTTT.

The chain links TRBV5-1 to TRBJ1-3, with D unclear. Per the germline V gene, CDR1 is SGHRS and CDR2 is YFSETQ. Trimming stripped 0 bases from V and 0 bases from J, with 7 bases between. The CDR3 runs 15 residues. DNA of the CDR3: TGCGCCAGCAGCTTGGCGGGGAACTCTGGAAACACCATATATTTT. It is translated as CASSLAGNSGNTIYF.

The CDR3 loop is CASSPDRLNQPQHF. DNA of the CDR3: TGTGCCAGCAGCCCGGACAGGCTCAATCAGCCCCAGCATTTT. This sequence joins TRBV7-9 and TRBJ1-5; 7 bases are a match to TRBD1. V lost 5 bases, J lost 3 bases, and 4 bases stayed unmatched. Per the germline V gene, CDR1 is SEHNR and CDR2 is FQNEAQ (reference sequence). The CDR3 is made up of 14 amino acids.

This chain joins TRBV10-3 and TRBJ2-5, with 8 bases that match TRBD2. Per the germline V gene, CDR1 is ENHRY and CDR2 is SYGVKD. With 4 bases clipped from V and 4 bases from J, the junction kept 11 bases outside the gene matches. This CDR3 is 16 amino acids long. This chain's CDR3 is CAISVRGAEEGETQYF. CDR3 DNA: TGTGCCATCAGTGTGCGGGGGGCGGAGGAGGGAGAGACCCAGTACTTC.